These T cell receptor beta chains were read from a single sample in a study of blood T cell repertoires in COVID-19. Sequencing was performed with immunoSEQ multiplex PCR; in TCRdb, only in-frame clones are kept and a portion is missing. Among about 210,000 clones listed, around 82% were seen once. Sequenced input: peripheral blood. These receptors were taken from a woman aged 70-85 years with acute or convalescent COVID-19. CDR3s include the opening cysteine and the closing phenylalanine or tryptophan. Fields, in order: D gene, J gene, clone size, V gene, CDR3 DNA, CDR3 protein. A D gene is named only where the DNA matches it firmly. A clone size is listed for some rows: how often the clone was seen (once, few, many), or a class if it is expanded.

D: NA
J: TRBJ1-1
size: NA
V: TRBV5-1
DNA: TGCGCCAGCAGCTTGTGGCAGGTCGGATTCAACACTGAAGCTTTCTTT
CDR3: CASSLWQVGFNTEAFF

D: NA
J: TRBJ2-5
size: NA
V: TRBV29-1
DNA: TGCAGCGTGCGGGGGCCTCAAGAGACCCAGTACTTC
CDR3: CSVRGPQETQYF

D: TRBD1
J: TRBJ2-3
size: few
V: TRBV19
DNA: TGTGCCAGTAGTATGGCCAGGGGGAAAAGCACAGATACGCAGTATTTT
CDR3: CASSMARGKSTDTQYF

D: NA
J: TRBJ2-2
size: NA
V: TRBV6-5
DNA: TGTGCCAGCAGGGCTTGGGTGAGCGCCGGGGAGCTGTTTTTT
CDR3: CASRAWVSAGELFF

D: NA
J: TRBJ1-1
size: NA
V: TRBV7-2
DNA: TGTGCCAGCAGCCCGTCCCGGGACAATTTCGGTGAAGCTTTCTTT
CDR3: CASSPSRDNFGEAFF

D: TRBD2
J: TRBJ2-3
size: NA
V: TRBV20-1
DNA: TGCAGTGCTAGTAGGACTAGCGGGGGGGCAAGGGATACGCAGTATTTT
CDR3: CSASRTSGGARDTQYF

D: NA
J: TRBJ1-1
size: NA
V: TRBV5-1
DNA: TGCGCCAGCAGCCCCCAAAGGGGATCGAACACTGAAGCTTTCTTT
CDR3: CASSPQRGSNTEAFF

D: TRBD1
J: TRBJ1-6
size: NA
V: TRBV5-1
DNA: TGCGCCAGCAGCTTAGGGGGCGCGGGCTCACCCCTCCACTTT
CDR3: CASSLGGAGSPLHF

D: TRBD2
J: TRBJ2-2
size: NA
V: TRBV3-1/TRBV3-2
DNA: TGTGCCAGCATCCTAGCGGGGCGTAACACCGGGGAGCTGTTTTTT
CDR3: CASILAGRNTGELFF

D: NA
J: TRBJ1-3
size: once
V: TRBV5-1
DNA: TGCGCCAGCACCCTAGGAGCAGGGGCTGGAAACACCATATATTTT
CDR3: CASTLGAGAGNTIYF

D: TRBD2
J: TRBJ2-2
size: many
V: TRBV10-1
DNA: TGCGCCAGCAGTGATCCTAGCGGGGGGATCGGGGAGCTGTTTTTT
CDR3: CASSDPSGGIGELFF

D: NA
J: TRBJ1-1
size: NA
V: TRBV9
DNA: TGTGCCAGCAGCGTAGTTGAGGACACTGAAGCTTTCTTT
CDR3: CASSVVEDTEAFF

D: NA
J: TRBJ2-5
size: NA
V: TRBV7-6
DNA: TGTGCCAGCAGCTTGGGGTCGACGAGTCGGGGGGAGACCCAGTACTTC
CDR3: CASSLGSTSRGETQYF

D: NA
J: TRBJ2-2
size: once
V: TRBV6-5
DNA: TGTGCCAGCAGTCGACAGGTTGGAGGCACCGGGGAGCTGTTTTTT
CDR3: CASSRQVGGTGELFF

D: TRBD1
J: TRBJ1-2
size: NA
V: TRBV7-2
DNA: TGTGCCAGCAGTCTCGACAGGGGTAACTATGGCTACACCTTC
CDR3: CASSLDRGNYGYTF

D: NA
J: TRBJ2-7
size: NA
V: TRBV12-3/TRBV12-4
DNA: TGTGCCAGCAGTCGCCGGACAGCCCACGAGCAGTACTTC
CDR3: CASSRRTAHEQYF

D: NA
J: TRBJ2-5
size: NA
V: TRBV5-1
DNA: TGCGCCTCTCAGGGCGGCGGGGAGGAGACCCAGTACTTC
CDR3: CASQGGGEETQYF

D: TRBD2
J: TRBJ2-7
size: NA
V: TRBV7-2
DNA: TGTGCCAGCAGTTTGCAGACGGGACTATTCTACGAGCAGTACTTC
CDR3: CASSLQTGLFYEQYF

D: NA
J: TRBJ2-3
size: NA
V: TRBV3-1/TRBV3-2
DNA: TGTGCCAGCAGCAAGGAGGGACTGCGCACAGATACGCAGTATTTT
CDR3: CASSKEGLRTDTQYF

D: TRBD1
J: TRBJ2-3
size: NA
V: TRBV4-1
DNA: TGCGCCGGCAGCCAGGGACAGGCAGATACGCAGTATTTT
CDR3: CAGSQGQADTQYF

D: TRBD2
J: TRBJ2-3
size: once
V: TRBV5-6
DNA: TGTGCCAGCAGCCCCCTAAGGCTAGCGGGGTCCTCAGATACGCAGTATTTT
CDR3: CASSPLRLAGSSDTQYF

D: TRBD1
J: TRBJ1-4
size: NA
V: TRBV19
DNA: TGTGCCAGTAGTATAGGAGGGGGCCTTGCAACTAATGAAAAACTGTTTTTT
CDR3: CASSIGGGLATNEKLFF

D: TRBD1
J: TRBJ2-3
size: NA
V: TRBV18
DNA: TGTGCCAGCTCACCAAGGTTACAGGGGCAAGATACGCAGTATTTT
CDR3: CASSPRLQGQDTQYF

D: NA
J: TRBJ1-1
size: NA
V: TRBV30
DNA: TGTGCCTGGCAAAGGGGGTCGACTGAAGCTTTCTTT
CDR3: CAWQRGSTEAFF

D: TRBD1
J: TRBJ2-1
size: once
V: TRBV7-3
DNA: TGTGCCAGCAGCCCAACCTCGGGCAGGGGGTCTACTGAGCAGTTCTTC
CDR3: CASSPTSGRGSTEQFF

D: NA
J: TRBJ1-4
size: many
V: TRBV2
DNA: TGTGCCAGCAGATTACGGGGAAAACTGTTTTTT
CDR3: CASRLRGKLFF

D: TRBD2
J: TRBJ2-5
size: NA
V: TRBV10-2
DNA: TGCGCCAGCAGTGGGGAGCGGGGGAGCTCTGAAACCCAGTACTTC
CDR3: CASSGERGSSETQYF

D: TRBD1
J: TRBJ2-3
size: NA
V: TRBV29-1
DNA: TGCAGCGTTGTTGTGACAGGGCCAGATACGCAGTATTTT
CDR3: CSVVVTGPDTQYF

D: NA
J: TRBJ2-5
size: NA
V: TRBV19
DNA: TGTGCCACTTCTCCAGGGTACAGTCGGGAGACCCAGTACTTC
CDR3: CATSPGYSRETQYF

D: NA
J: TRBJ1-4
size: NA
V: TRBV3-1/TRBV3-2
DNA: TGTGCCAGCAGCCAAGGGTACTCAACTAATGAAAAACTGTTTTTT
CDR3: CASSQGYSTNEKLFF

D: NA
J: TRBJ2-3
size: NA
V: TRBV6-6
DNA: TGTGCCAGCACCCCTGGACAGACAAAAGCTTCGCAGTATTTT
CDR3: CASTPGQTKASQYF

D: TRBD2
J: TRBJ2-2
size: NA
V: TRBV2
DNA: TGTGCCAGCCGACGGGGGGGCACCGGGGAGCTGTTTTTT
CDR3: CASRRGGTGELFF

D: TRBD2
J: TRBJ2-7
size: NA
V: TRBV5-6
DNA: TGTGCCAGCAGCTTGGGTCTAGCGGGGGGGCCACAACACGAGCAGTACTTC
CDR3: CASSLGLAGGPQHEQYF

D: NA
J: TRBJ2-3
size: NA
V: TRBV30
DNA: TGTGCCTGGAGTAGGGGCACGCAGTATTTT
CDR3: CAWSRGTQYF

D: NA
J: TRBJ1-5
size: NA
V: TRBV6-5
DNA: TGTGCCAGTAAGAAACAGGGACGCAATCAGCCCCAGCATTTT
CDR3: CASKKQGRNQPQHF

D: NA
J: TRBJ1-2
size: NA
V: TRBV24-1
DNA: TGTGCCACCAGTGATGACGGGACAACTGGCTACACCTTC
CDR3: CATSDDGTTGYTF

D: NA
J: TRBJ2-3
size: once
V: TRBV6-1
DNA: TGTGCCAGCAGTGAAGACGACTCCTCGGATACGCAGTATTTT
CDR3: CASSEDDSSDTQYF

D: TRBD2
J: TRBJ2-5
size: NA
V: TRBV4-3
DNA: TGCGCCAGCAGCCAAGACAGCGGGGGGGCGGCGACCCAGTACTTC
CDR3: CASSQDSGGAATQYF

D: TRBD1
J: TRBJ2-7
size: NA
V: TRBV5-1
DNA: TGCGCCAGCAGCTTGGGGACAGGGGGCTCCTACGAGCAGTACTTC
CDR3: CASSLGTGGSYEQYF

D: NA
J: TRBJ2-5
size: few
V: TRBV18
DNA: TGTGCCAGCTCACCACCGGCCCCACAAGAGACCCAGTACTTC
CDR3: CASSPPAPQETQYF

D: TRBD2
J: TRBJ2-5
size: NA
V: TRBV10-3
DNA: TGTGCCATCACTGACTCAGTAAGCGGGGGCCAAGAGACCCAGTACTTC
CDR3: CAITDSVSGGQETQYF

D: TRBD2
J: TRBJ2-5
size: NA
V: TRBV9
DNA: TGTGCCAGCAGCTCCTCAGCGGGGGGCGTAGAGACCCAGTACTTC
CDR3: CASSSSAGGVETQYF